This entry lists 17 T cell receptor beta chains sequenced from one sample in a study of beta chain features in type 1 diabetes. Since all of the isolated RNA was reverse transcribed, expressed TCRB transcripts were what got sequenced. Only in-frame clones appear in the TCRdb table, and some are missing; sequencing was by immunoSEQ multiplex PCR. The sample contains approximately 340,000 clones, around 16% of which appear only once. The source material was naive CD4+ T cells from blood. The receptors come from a woman aged 18-29 years in good health.

This chain uses TRBV2 with TRBJ1-5; TRBD1 might be the D (5 bases). The V gene's germline CDR1 is SNHLY and CDR2 FYNNEI. Between the trimmed V and J ends, which lost 6 bases and 9 bases, there was a span of 15 bases. There are 13 residues in the CDR3. CDR3: CASRSSGIGPQHF. The DNA of the CDR3 is TGTGCCAGCAGGTCTTCAGGGATCGGGCCCCAGCATTTT.

The J gene is TRBJ2-7, the V gene TRBV6-5, with TRBD2 matching 8 bases. V lost 2 bases and J lost 6; bases outside the gene matches: 0. CDR3 length: 12 amino acids. Looked up from germline, CDR1 is MNHEY and CDR2 is SVGAGI. For the CDR3, the DNA is TGTGCCAGCAGTTACCGGGAGGGCGAGCAGTACTTC. Its protein is CASSYREGEQYF.

The CDR3 DNA sequence: TGTGCCAGCTCACAAGGGGTCAATCAGCCCCAGCATTTT. Translated, it gives CASSQGVNQPQHF. The V and J genes are TRBV18 and TRBJ1-5; D is perhaps TRBD1 (5 bases). This CDR3 comprises 13 residues. Germline loops: CDR1 KGHSH, CDR2 LQKENI. The V end lost 4 bases, the J end lost 3 bases, and 7 bases lay between the germline ends.

The J gene is TRBJ2-1, the V gene TRBV10-3, with D unclear. The CDR3 totals 13 residues. Germline V gives CDR1 ENHRY, CDR2 SYGVKD. V lost 3 bases to trimming and J lost 3 bases, with 6 bases between them. DNA for the CDR3: TGTGCCATCAGTGAAACTAACTACAATGAGCAGTTCTTC. Its translation: CAISETNYNEQFF.

This clone was observed a few times. The rearrangement uses TRBV7-2 and TRBJ1-2; possibly TRBD1 for D (5 bases). V was pared by 2 bases and J by 6 bases, with 13 bases between. Germline V CDR1 and CDR2: SGHTA, FQGNSA. This CDR3 has 14 amino acids. DNA for the CDR3: TGTGCCAGCAGCTTATCGGGACTGAGCAATGGCTACACCTTC. Translation gives CASSLSGLSNGYTF.

This chain connects TRBV6-5 to TRBJ2-7; D not certain. V lost 6 bases, J lost 7 bases, and 10 bases lay in between. Germline loops: CDR1 MNHEY, CDR2 SVGAGI. This CDR3 has 11 amino acids. This CDR3 is CASRSPGEQYF. In DNA, the CDR3 is TGTGCCAGCAGGAGCCCCGGGGAGCAGTACTTC.

The CDR3 coding sequence is TGTGCCACCAGCAGAGATGGGACAGGGGCGATGAGGGCCAACGTCCTGACTTTC. Its translation: CATSRDGTGAMRANVLTF. The chain uses TRBV15 and TRBJ2-6; 10 nucleotides agree with TRBD1. V trimming: 0 bases; J trimming: 5 bases; junction bases outside the gene matches: 7. This CDR3 has 18 residues. CDR1 is LNHNV, CDR2 YYDKDF, per germline (reference sequence). Variable domain in full (rest from reference TRBV15 and TRBJ2-6): DAMVIQNPRYQVTQFGKPVTLSCSQTLNHNVMYWYQQKSSQAPKLLFHYYDKDFNNEADTPDNFQSRRPNTSFCFLDIRSPGLGDTAMYLCATSRDGTGAMRANVLTFGAGSRLTVL.

The V and J genes are TRBV6-1 and TRBJ2-7, with 9 positions matching TRBD2. Germline CDR1 reads MNHNS; CDR2 reads SASEGT. V shed 6 bases and J 1 base; nucleotides not matched to a gene: 7. The CDR3 is 15 amino acids. CDR3 coding DNA: TGTGCCAGCAGGGTTCTAGCGGGATCGTCCTACGAGCAGTACTTC. It is translated as CASRVLAGSSYEQYF.

This clone was counted only a few times. CDR3 loop: CAWSAMRGPPQETQYF. CDR3 coding DNA: TGTGCCTGGAGCGCCATGCGGGGGCCCCCCCAAGAGACCCAGTACTTC. This chain joins TRBV30 and TRBJ2-5; possibly TRBD2 for D (7 bases). The CDR3 sequence is 16 residues long. Deletions cut 3 bases from V and 1 base from J, with 18 bases between. Germline loops: CDR1 GTSNPN, CDR2 SVGIG (reference sequence).

This clone was recorded a few times. The chain employs TRBV7-2 and TRBJ2-7; weak D call: TRBD2 (6 bases). The length of the CDR3 is 15 residues. CDR1 is SGHTA, CDR2 FQGNSA, per germline. V dropped 5 bases and J dropped 4 bases, with 18 bases sitting between them. The CDR3 bases are TGTGCCAGCAGCCGGCATCGGGAGCTCCGGTACGAGCAGTACTTC. Amino acids: CASSRHRELRYEQYF.

Only a few counts were recorded for this clone. The genes are TRBV30 and TRBJ2-5, with 7 bases matching TRBD1. CDR1 and CDR2 from the germline V gene are GTSNPN and SVGIG (reference sequence). This CDR3 comprises 12 residues. Unmatched junction bases numbered 7, after V lost 5 bases and J lost 7 bases. CDR3 nucleotide sequence: TGTGCCTGGGGGACAGTAGGAAGGACCCAGTACTTC. Translated: CAWGTVGRTQYF.

This clone was seen a few times. This chain joins TRBV5-4 and TRBJ2-1, with 9 bases fitting TRBD1. The germline V gene has CDR1 SGHNT and CDR2 YYREEE (reference sequence). This CDR3 has 14 amino acids. Trimming took 4 bases from V and 7 from J; bases not matched to a gene: 6. The CDR3, as DNA: TGTGCCAGCAGCCCGACAGGGGGAAGGAATGAGCAGTTCTTC. Its protein product is CASSPTGGRNEQFF.

J is TRBJ2-7 and V is TRBV9; TRBD2 might be the D (6 bases). Germline V lookup: CDR1 SGDLS, CDR2 YYNGEE. V was trimmed by 4 bases and J by 3 bases, leaving 17 bases between them. The CDR3 spans 15 residues. CDR3 nucleotides: TGTGCCAGCAGCCCACCCGCGGGGACCCGCTACGAGCAGTACTTC. It is translated as CASSPPAGTRYEQYF.

This clone was recorded a few times. The chain is built from TRBV9 and TRBJ2-3, with 8 bases identical to TRBD1. The V gene's germline CDR1 is SGDLS and CDR2 YYNGEE. Trimming removed 4 bases from V and 1 base from J; junction bases left unmatched: 5. CDR3 length equals 15 residues. The CDR3 here is CASSLRDRRTDTQYF. The CDR3 DNA is TGTGCCAGCAGCCTACGGGACAGGCGCACAGATACGCAGTATTTT.

CDR3 amino acids: CASSPVGAPGETQYF. The CDR3 nucleotides read TGTGCCAGCAGCCCCGTGGGGGCGCCAGGGGAGACCCAGTACTTC. The chain links TRBV7-6 to TRBJ2-5; perhaps TRBD1 as D (6 bases). Germline CDR1 is SGHVS and CDR2 is FNYEAQ. The CDR3 is 15 residues long. Trimming stripped 5 bases from V and 5 bases from J, with 18 bases between.

In this sample, this clone turned up a few times. The chain employs TRBV30 and TRBJ1-1; 12 bases are a match to TRBD1. V lost 3 bases and J lost 11; bases outside the gene matches: 4. CDR3 size: 12 residues. The germline V gene encodes CDR1 GTSNPN and CDR2 SVGIG (reference sequence). CDR3 DNA sequence: TGTGCCTGGAGGGGACAGGGGGCGAGGGCTTTCTTT. The encoded protein is CAWRGQGARAFF. The full variable domain, with the rest looked up from reference TRBV30 and TRBJ1-1, is SQTIHQWPATLVQPVGSPLSLECTVEGTSNPNLYWYRQAAGRGLQLLFYSVGIGQISSEVPQNLSASRPQDRQFILSSKKLLLSDSGFYLCAWRGQGARAFFGQGTRLTVV.

The table lists this clone with a few counts. The rearrangement joins TRBV29-1 to TRBJ2-5; D not resolved. Trimming took 7 bases from V and 2 from J, leaving 11 bases between them. The CDR3 totals 12 residues. Germline V CDR1 and CDR2: SQVTM, ANQGSEA. The CDR3, as DNA: TGCAGCGGCGCGATGGTACAAGAGACCCAGTACTTC. Encoded protein: CSGAMVQETQYF.